This TCR beta chain stems from a study of T cells after posttransplantation cyclophosphamide. Trimming removed 2 bases at V and 2 bases at J, with 11 bases between. This CDR3 spans 15 amino acids. Germline V CDR1 and CDR2: SGHRS, YFSETQ. The table came from immunoSEQ multiplex PCR; TCRdb's copy has only in-frame clones and leaves some out. The top ten hold roughly 2.8% of the sample, which has more than 50,000 clones, 70% to 90% seen once. The sequenced sample was PBMCs. This clonotype was obtained from a man aged 25 to 45 with a blood cancer, CMV-positive, and with a related stem cell donor. V and J are TRBV5-1 and TRBJ2-1; no clear D. CDR3 protein: CASSLTAPTYNEQFF. The CDR3 bases are TGCGCCAGCAGCTTAACTGCCCCTACCTACAATGAGCAGTTCTTC.